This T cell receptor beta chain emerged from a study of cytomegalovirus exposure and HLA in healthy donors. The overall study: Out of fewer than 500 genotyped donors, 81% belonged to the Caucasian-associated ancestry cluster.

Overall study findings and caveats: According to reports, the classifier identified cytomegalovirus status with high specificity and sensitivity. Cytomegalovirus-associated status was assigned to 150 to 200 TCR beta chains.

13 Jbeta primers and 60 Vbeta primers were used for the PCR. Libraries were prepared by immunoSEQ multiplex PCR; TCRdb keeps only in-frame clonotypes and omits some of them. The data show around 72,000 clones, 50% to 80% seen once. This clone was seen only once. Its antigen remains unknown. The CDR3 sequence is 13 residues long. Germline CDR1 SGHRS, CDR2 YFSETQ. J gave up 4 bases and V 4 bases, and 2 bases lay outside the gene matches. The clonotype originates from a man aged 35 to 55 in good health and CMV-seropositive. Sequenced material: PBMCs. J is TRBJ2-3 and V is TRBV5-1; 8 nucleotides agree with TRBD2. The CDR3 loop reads CASSTGGPDTQYF. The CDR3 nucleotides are TGCGCCAGCAGCACGGGGGGGCCAGATACGCAGTATTTT.